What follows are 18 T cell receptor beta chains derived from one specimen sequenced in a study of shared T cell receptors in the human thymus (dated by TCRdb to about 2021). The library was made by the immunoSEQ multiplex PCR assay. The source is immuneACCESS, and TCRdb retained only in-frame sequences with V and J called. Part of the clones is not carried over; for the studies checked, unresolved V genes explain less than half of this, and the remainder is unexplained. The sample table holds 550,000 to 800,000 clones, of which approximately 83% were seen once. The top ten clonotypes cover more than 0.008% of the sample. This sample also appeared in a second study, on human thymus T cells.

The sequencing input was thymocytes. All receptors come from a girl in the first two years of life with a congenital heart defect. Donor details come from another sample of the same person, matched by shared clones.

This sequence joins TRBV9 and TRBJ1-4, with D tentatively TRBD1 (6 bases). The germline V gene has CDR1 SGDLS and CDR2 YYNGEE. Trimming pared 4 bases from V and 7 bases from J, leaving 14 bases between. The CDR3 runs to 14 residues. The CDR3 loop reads CASSPRGGVEKLFF. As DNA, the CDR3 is TGTGCCAGCAGCCCGAGGGGGGGTGTTGAAAAACTGTTTTTT.

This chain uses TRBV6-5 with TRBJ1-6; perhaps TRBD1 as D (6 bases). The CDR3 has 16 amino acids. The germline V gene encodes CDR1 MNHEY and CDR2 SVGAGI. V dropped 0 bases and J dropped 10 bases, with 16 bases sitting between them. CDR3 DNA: TGTGCCAGCAGTTACTCGACCAGGGGCAGGGGATCACCCCTCCACTTT. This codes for CASSYSTRGRGSPLHF.

As DNA, the CDR3 is TGTGCCATCAGTGAGTGGACAGTGAACACCGGGGAGCTGTTTTTT. Its protein is CAISEWTVNTGELFF. The chain links TRBV10-3 to TRBJ2-2, with D tentatively TRBD1 (6 bases). The length of the CDR3 is 15 residues. Germline CDR1 and CDR2: ENHRY and SYGVKD. Deletions cut 1 base from V and 1 base from J, with 7 bases between.

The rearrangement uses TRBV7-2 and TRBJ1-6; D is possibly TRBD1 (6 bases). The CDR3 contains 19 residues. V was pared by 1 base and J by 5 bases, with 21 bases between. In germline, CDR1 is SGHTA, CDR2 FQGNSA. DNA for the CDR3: TGTGCCAGCAGCTTAGTTGTTAGAGGTGTTGGGGGCCATAATTCACCCCTCCACTTT. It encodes CASSLVVRGVGGHNSPLHF.

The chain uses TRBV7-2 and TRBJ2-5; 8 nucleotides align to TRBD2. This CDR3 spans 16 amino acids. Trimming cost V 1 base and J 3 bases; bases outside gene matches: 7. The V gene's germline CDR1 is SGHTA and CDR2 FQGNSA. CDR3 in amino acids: CASSLGKRGTKETQYF. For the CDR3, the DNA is TGTGCCAGCAGCTTAGGAAAGCGGGGGACAAAAGAGACCCAGTACTTC.

The CDR3 DNA reads TGTGCCAGCAGCCTCTTATATTCCACTAGCGGGGGCTCCTACGAGCAGTACTTC. This encodes CASSLLYSTSGGSYEQYF. The chain employs TRBV5-4 and TRBJ2-7; 11 bases are a match to TRBD2. V dropped 4 bases and J dropped 0; count of bases not matched to a gene: 12. Germline V CDR1 and CDR2: SGHNT, YYREEE (reference sequence). The CDR3 totals 18 residues.

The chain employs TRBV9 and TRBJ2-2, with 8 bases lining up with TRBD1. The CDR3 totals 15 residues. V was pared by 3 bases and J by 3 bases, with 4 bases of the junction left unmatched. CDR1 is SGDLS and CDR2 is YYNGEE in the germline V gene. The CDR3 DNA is TGTGCCAGCAGCGCCCCAGGGGGCGACACCGGGGAGCTGTTTTTT. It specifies CASSAPGGDTGELFF. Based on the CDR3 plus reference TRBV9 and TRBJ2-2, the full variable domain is DSGVTQTPKHLITATGQRVTLRCSPRSGDLSVYWYQQSLDQGLQFLIQYYNGEERAKGNILERFSAQQFPDLHSELNLSSLELGDSALYFCASSAPGGDTGELFFGEGSRLTVL.

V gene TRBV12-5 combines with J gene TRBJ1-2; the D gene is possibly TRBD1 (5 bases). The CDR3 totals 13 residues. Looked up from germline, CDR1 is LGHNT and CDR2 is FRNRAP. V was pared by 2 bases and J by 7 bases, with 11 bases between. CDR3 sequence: CASGLTPGGGYTF. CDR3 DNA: TGTGCTAGTGGTTTGACCCCCGGGGGTGGCTACACCTTC.

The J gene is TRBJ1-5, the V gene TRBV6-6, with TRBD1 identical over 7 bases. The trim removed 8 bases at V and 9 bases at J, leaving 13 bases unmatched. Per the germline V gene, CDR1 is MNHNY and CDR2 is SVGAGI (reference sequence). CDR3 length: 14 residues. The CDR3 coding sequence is TGTGCCAGCTGGGACAGACCGAGTTTAAGGCCCCAGCATTTT. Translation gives CASWDRPSLRPQHF.

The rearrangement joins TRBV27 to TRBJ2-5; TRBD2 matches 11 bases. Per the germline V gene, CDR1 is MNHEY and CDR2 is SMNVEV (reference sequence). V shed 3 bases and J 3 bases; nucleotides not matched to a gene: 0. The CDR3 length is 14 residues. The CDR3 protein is CASSLTSGEETQYF. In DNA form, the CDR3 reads TGTGCCAGCAGTTTGACTAGCGGGGAAGAGACCCAGTACTTC.

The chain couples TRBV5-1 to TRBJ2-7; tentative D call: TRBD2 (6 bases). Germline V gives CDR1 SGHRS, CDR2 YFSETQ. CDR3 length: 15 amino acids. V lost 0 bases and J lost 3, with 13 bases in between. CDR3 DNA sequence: TGCGCCAGCAGCTTGGGGGCAGGAGGGGACTACGAGCAGTACTTC. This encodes CASSLGAGGDYEQYF.

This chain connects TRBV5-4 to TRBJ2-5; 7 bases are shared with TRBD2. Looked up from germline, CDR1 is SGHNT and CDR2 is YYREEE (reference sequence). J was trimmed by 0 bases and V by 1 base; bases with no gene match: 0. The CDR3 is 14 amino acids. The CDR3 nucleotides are TGTGCCAGCAGCTTGAGCGGGGACCAAGAGACCCAGTACTTC. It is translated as CASSLSGDQETQYF.

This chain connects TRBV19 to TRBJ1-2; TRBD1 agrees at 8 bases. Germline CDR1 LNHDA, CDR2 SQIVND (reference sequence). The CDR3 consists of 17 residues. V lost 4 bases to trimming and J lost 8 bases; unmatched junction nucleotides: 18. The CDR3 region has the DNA TGTGCCAGTAGTACGATAAGAAAAACAGGGGGGGATTCGGGCTACACCTTC. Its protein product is CASSTIRKTGGDSGYTF.

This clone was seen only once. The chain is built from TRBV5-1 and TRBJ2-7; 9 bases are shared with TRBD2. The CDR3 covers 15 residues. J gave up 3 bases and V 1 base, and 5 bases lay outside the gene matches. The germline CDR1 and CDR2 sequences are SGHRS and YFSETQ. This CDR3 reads CASSLLRGGVYEQYF. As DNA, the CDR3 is TGCGCCAGCAGCTTGCTGCGGGGGGGTGTCTACGAGCAGTACTTC. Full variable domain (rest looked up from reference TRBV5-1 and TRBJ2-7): KAGVTQTPRYLIKTRGQQVTLSCSPISGHRSVSWYQQTPGQGLQFLFEYFSETQRNKGNFPGRFSGRQFSNSRSEMNVSTLELGDSALYLCASSLLRGGVYEQYFGPGTRLTVT.

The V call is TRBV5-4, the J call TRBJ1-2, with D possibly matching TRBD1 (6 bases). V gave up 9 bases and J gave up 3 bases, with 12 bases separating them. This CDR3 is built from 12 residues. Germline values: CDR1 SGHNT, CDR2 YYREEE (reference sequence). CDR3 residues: CATANRDYGYTF. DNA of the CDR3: TGTGCCACCGCTAACAGGGACTATGGCTACACCTTC.

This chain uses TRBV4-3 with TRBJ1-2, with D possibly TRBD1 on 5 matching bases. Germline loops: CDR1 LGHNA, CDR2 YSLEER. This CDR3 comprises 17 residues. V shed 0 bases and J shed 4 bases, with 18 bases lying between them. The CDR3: CASSQDVVPTVFYGYTF. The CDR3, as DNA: TGCGCCAGCAGCCAAGATGTGGTCCCGACAGTTTTCTATGGCTACACCTTC.

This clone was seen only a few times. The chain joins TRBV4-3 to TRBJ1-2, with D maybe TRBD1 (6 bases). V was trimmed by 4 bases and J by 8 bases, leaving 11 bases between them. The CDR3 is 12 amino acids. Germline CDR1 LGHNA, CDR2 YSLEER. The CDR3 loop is CASSRGRGGYTF. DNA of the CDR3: TGCGCCAGCAGCCGGGGGAGGGGGGGCTACACCTTC.

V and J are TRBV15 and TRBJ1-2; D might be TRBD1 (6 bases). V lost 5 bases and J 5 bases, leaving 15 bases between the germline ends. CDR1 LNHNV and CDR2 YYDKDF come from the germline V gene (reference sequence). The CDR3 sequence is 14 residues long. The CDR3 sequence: CATSLRGRKYGYTF. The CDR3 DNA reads TGTGCCACCAGCCTCAGGGGAAGGAAATATGGCTACACCTTC. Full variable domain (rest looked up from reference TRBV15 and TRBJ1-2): DAMVIQNPRYQVTQFGKPVTLSCSQTLNHNVMYWYQQKSSQAPKLLFHYYDKDFNNEADTPDNFQSRRPNTSFCFLDIRSPGLGDTAMYLCATSLRGRKYGYTFGSGTRLTVV.